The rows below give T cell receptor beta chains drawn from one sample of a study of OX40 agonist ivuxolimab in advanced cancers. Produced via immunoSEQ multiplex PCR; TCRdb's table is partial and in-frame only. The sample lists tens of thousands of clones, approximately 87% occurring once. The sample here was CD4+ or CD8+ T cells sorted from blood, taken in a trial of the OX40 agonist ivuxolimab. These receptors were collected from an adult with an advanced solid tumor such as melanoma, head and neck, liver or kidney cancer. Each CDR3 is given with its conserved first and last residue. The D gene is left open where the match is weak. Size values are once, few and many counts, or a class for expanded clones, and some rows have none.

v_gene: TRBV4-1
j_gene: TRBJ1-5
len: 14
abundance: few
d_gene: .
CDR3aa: CASSEEQGGQPQHF
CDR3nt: TGCGCCAGCAGTGAGGAGCAGGGAGGCCAGCCCCAGCATTTT

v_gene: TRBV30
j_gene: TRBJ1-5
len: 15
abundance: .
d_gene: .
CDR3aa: CAWSVGSYSNQPQHF
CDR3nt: TGTGCCTGGAGTGTGGGCAGTTATAGCAATCAGCCCCAGCATTTT

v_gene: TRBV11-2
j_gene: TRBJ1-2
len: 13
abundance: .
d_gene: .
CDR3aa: CASSSRVGDGYTF
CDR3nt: TGTGCCAGCAGCTCCAGGGTCGGGGATGGCTACACCTTC

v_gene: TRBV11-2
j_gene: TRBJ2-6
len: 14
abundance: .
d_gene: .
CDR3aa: CASKPNSGANVLTF
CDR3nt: TGTGCCAGCAAGCCAAACTCTGGGGCCAACGTCCTGACTTTC

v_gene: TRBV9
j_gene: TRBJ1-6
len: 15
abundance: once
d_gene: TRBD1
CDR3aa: CASSVDAGGNSPLHF
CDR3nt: TGTGCCAGCAGCGTAGACGCAGGGGGCAATTCACCCCTCCACTTT

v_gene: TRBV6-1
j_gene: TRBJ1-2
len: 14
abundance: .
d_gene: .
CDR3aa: CASSLGPTNYGYTF
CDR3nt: TGTGCCAGCAGTCTAGGGCCTACTAACTATGGCTACACCTTC

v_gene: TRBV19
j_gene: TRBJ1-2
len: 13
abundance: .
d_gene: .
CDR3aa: CASSIEGLYGYTF
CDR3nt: TGTGCCAGTAGTATAGAAGGCCTATATGGCTACACCTTC

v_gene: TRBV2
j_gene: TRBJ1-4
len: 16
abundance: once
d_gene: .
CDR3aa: CASSEVKPGGGEKLFF
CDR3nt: TGTGCCAGCAGTGAAGTAAAACCCGGAGGCGGGGAAAAACTGTTTTTT

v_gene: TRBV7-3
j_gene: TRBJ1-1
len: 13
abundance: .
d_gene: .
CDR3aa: CASSWDGNTEAFF
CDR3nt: TGTGCCAGCAGCTGGGACGGAAACACTGAAGCTTTCTTT

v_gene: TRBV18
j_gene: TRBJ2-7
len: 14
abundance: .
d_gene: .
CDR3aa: CASSYASKGAEQYF
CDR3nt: TGTGCCAGCTCATATGCCTCGAAAGGGGCGGAGCAGTACTTC

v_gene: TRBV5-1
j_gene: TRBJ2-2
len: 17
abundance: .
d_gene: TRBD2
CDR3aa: CASSASLAGGPNGELFF
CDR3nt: TGCGCCAGCAGCGCGTCTCTAGCGGGAGGGCCGAACGGGGAGCTGTTTTTT

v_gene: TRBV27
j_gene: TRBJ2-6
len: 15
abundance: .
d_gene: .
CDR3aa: CASRLRRSGANVLTF
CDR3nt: TGTGCCAGCCGTTTGAGGAGATCTGGGGCCAACGTCCTGACTTTC

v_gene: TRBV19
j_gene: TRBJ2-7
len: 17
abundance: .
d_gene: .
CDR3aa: CASSIVSGLDSPYEQYF
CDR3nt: TGTGCCAGTAGTATAGTTTCAGGATTGGACAGTCCCTACGAGCAGTACTTC

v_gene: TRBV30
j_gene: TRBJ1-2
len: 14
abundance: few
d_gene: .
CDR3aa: CAWSRPWGGNGYTF
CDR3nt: TGTGCCTGGAGTCGCCCCTGGGGGGGCAATGGCTACACCTTC

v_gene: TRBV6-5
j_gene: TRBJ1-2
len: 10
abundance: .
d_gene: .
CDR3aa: CASRLYGYTF
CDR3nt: TGTGCCAGCAGGCTCTATGGCTACACCTTC

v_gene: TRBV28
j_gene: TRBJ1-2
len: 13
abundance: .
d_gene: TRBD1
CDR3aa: CASRLRDRRGYTF
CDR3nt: TGTGCCAGCAGGCTCCGGGACAGGAGGGGCTACACCTTC